Listed below are T cell receptor beta chains from one sample, sequenced in a study of CD8+ T cells in alopecia areata. Sequencing used immunoSEQ multiplex PCR; TCRdb keeps in-frame clones, though not all of them. The sample lists about 180,000 clones; 58% were seen once. Material: CD4+ T cells sorted from blood, obtained at roughly week 55, from a patient treated with tofacitinib. The receptors come from a human donor with alopecia areata. The conserved cysteine and the conserved F or W are not part of the CDR3 here. Each record gives: V gene, clone size, CDR3 protein. Some rows have no size entry. The others give once, few or many, or a class for an expanded clone.

v_call: TRBV29-1; clone_size: -; cdr3_aa: SVQSRSYEQY
v_call: TRBV7-2; clone_size: once; cdr3_aa: ASSLAGLAGVSYEQY
v_call: TRBV29-1; clone_size: -; cdr3_aa: SVYPGGTEAF
v_call: TRBV19; clone_size: -; cdr3_aa: ASTWRASYNEQF
v_call: TRBV25-1; clone_size: few; cdr3_aa: ASSEYGQGTEAF
v_call: TRBV19; clone_size: -; cdr3_aa: ASTPDRVDTDTQY
v_call: TRBV29-1; clone_size: -; cdr3_aa: SVDLAGGNDEQY
v_call: TRBV28; clone_size: few; cdr3_aa: ASSPGQRFSYEQY
v_call: TRBV2; clone_size: -; cdr3_aa: ASSTDRVGNSPLH
v_call: TRBV14; clone_size: many; cdr3_aa: ASSPTLSTEAF
v_call: TRBV21-1; clone_size: few; cdr3_aa: ASSSPPEQY
v_call: TRBV19; clone_size: once; cdr3_aa: ASSRTGKAEAF
v_call: TRBV7-2; clone_size: -; cdr3_aa: ASSRQGLSDPYNSPLH
v_call: TRBV5-1; clone_size: few; cdr3_aa: ASSLSPGLAGTEQY
v_call: TRBV30; clone_size: -; cdr3_aa: AWSVDAGRTRT
v_call: TRBV7-2; clone_size: -; cdr3_aa: ASSPGGTSGANVLT
v_call: TRBV29-1; clone_size: -; cdr3_aa: SVEQGAGYGYT
v_call: TRBV27; clone_size: -; cdr3_aa: ASSLSPLPTEAF
v_call: TRBV30; clone_size: few; cdr3_aa: AWSVGGLHSGNTIY
v_call: TRBV5-6; clone_size: -; cdr3_aa: ASSSPDRALYEQY
v_call: TRBV6-1; clone_size: -; cdr3_aa: ASSEGGRGNQPQH
v_call: TRBV18; clone_size: -; cdr3_aa: ASSEGQNTEAF
v_call: TRBV7-9; clone_size: -; cdr3_aa: ASSAGGTSPQH
v_call: TRBV6-5; clone_size: -; cdr3_aa: ASSERQGNSPLH
v_call: TRBV5-1; clone_size: -; cdr3_aa: ASSQGSGQAEQY
v_call: TRBV7-9; clone_size: -; cdr3_aa: ASSFGQGYETQY
v_call: TRBV11-3; clone_size: -; cdr3_aa: ASAGRGRETQY